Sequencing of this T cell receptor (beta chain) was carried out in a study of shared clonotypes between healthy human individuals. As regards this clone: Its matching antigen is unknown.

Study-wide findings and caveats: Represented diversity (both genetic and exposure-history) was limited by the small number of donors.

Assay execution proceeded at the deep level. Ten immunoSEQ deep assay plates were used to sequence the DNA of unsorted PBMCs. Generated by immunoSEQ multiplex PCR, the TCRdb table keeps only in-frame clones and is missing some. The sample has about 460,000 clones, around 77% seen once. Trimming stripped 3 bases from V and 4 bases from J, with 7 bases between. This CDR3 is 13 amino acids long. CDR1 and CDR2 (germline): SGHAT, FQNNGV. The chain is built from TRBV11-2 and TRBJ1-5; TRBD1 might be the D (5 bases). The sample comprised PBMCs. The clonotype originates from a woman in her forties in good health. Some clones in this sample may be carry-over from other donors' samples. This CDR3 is CASSFDRNQPQHF. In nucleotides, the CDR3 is TGTGCCAGCAGCTTCGACAGAAATCAGCCCCAGCATTTT. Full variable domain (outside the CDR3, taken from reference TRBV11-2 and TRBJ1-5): EAGVAQSPRYKIIEKRQSVAFWCNPISGHATLYWYQQILGQGPKLLIQFQNNGVVDDSQLPKDRFSAERLKGVDSTLKIQPAKLEDSAVYLCASSFDRNQPQHFGDGTRLSIL.